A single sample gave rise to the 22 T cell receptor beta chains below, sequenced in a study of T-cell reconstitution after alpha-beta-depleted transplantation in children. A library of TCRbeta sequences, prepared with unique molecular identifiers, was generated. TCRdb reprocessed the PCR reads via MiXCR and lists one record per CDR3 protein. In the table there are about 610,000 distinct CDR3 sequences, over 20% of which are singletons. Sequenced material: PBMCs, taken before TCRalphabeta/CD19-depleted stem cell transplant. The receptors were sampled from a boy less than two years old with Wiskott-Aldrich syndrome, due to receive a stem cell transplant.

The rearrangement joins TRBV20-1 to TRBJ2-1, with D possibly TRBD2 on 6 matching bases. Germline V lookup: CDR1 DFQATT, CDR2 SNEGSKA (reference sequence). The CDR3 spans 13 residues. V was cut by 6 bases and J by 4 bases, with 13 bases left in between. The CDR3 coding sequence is TGCAGTGCCGGGCGGGACTTTTACAATGAGCAGTTCTTC. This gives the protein CSAGRDFYNEQFF.

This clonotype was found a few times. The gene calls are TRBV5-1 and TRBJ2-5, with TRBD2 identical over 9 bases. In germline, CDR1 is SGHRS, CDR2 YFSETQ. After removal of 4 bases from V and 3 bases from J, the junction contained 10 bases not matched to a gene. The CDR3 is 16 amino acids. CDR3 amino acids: CASSRTGTSNEETQYF. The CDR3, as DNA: TGCGCCAGCAGCCGAACCGGGACTAGCAACGAAGAGACCCAGTACTTC.

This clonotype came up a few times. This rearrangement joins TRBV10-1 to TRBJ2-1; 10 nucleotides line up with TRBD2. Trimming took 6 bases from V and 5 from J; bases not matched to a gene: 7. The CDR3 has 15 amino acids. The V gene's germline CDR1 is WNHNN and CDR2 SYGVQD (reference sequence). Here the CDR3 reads CASRSGTSDHNEQFF. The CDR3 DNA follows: TGCGCCAGCAGGTCCGGGACTAGCGATCACAATGAGCAGTTCTTC.

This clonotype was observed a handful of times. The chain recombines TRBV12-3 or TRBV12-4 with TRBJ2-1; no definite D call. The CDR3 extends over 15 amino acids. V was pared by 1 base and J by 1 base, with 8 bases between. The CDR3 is CASSLGTVSYNEQFF. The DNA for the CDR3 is TGTGCCAGCAGTTTAGGGACGGTGTCCTACAATGAGCAGTTCTTC.

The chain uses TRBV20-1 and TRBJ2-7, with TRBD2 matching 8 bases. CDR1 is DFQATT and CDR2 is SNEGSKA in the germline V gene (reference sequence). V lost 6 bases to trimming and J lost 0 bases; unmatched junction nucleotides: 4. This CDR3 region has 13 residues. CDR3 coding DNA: TGCAGTGCGCATCTAGCGGGCTCCTACGAGCAGTACTTC. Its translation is CSAHLAGSYEQYF.

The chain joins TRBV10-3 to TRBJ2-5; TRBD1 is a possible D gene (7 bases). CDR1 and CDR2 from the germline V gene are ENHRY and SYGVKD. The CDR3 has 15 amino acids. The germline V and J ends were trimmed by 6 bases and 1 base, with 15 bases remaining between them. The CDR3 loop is CAISQVQGGQETQYF. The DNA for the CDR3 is TGTGCCATCAGCCAGGTCCAGGGGGGCCAAGAGACCCAGTACTTC.

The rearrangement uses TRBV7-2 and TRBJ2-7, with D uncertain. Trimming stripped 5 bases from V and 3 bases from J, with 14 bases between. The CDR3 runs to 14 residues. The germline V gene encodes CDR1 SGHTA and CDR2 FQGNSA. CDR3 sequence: CASSPRASFYEQYF. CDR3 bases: TGTGCCAGCAGCCCCCGGGCCAGCTTCTACGAGCAGTACTTC.

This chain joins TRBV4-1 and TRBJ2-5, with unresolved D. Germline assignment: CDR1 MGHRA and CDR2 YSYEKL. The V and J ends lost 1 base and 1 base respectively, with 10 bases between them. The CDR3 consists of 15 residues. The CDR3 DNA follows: TGCGCCAGCAGCCAAGGAGTTATCGCCCAAGAGACCCAGTACTTC. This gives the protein CASSQGVIAQETQYF.

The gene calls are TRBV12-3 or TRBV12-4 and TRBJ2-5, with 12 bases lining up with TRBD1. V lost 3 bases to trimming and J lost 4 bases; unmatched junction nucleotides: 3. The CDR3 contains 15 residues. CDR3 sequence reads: CASSFGDRGRETQYF. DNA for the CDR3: TGTGCCAGCAGTTTCGGGGACAGGGGGCGAGAGACCCAGTACTTC.

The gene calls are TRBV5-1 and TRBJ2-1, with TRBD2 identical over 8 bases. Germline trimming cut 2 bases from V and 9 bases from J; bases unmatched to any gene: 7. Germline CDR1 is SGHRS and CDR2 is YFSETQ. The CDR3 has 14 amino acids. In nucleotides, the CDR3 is TGCGCCAGCAGCTTCTTAGGACTAGCTGGTGAGCAGTTCTTC. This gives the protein CASSFLGLAGEQFF.

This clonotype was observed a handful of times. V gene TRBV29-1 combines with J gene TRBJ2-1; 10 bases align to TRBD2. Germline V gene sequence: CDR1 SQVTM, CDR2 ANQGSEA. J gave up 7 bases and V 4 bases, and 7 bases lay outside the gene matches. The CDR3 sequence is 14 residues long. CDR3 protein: CSVVGLAGVNEQFF. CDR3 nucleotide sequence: TGCAGCGTTGTGGGCCTAGCGGGGGTAAATGAGCAGTTCTTC.

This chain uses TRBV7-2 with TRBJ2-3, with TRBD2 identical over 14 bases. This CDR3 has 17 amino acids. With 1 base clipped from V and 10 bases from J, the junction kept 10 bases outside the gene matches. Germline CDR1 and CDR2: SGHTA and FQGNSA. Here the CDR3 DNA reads TGTGCCAGCAGCTTAGGCCCCAGACTAGCGGGAGGGGTGGCGCAGTATTTT. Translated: CASSLGPRLAGGVAQYF.

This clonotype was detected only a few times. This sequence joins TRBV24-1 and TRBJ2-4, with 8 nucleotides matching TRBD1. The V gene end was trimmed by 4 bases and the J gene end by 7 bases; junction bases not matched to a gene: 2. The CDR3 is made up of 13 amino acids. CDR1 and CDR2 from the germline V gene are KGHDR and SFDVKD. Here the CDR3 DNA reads TGTGCCACCAGTGACCACAGGGGGAACATTCAGTACTTC. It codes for CATSDHRGNIQYF.

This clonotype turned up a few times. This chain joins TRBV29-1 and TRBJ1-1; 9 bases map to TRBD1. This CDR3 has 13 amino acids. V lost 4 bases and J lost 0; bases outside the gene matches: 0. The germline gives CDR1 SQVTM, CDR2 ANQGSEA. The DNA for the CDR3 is TGCAGCGTTGGGACAGGGGTGAACACTGAAGCTTTCTTT. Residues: CSVGTGVNTEAFF.

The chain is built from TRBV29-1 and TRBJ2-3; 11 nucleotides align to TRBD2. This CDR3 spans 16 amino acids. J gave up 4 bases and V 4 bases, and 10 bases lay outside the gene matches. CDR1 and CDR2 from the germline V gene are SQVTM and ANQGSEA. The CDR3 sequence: CSVAASGRTRADTQYF. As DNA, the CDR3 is TGCAGCGTTGCGGCTAGCGGGAGGACAAGGGCAGATACGCAGTATTTT.

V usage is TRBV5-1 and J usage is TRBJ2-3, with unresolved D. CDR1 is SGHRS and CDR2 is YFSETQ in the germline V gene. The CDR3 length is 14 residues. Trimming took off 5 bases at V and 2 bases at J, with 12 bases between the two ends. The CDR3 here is CASSPQRPTDTQYF. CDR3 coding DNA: TGCGCCAGCAGTCCCCAGCGCCCCACAGATACGCAGTATTTT.

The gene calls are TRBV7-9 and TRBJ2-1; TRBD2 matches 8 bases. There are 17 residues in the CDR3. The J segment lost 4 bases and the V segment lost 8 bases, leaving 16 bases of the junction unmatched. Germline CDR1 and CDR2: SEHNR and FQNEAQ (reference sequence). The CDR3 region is CASGGILFGGEYNEQFF. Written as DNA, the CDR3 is TGTGCCAGCGGTGGTATTTTATTCGGGGGGGAATACAATGAGCAGTTCTTC.

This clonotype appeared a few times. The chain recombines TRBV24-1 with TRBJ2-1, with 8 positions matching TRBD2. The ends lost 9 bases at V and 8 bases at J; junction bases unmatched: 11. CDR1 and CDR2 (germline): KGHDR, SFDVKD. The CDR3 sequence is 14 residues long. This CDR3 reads CATSPSGPSYEQFF. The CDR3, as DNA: TGTGCCACCTCCCCTAGCGGGCCTTCCTATGAGCAGTTCTTC.

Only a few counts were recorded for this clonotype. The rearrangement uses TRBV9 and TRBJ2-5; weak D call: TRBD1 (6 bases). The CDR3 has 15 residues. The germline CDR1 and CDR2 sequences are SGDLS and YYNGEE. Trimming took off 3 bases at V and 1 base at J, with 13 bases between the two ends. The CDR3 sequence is CASSARDRFQETQYF. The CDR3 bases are TGTGCCAGCAGCGCCCGAGACAGGTTCCAAGAGACCCAGTACTTC.

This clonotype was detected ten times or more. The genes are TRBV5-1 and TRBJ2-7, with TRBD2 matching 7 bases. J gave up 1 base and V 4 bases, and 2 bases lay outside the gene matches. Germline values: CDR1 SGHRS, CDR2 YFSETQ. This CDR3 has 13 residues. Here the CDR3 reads CASSAGGSYEQYF. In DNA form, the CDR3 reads TGCGCCAGCAGCGCCGGGGGGTCCTACGAGCAGTACTTC.

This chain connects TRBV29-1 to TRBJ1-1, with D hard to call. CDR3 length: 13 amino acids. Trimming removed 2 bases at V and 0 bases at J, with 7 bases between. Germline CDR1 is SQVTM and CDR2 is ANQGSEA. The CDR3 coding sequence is TGCAGCGTTGAACCGAAAATGAACACTGAAGCTTTCTTT. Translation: CSVEPKMNTEAFF.

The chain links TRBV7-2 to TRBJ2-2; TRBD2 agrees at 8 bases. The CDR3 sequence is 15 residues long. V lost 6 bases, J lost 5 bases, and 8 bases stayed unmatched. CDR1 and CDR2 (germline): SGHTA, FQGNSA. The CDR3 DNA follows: TGTGCCAGCAGTAGCCTAGGACTAGCAACCGGGGAGCTGTTTTTT. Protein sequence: CASSSLGLATGELFF.